A few counts support the clone carrying this T cell receptor beta chain. The data stem from a study of blood T cells in healthy people across ages. Using a J-beta primer mix together with a sample-barcoded 5' primer, a second PCR was run for roughly 6 to 11 cycles. Each CDR3 protein is one row after TCRdb ran MiXCR on the 5' RACE reads. The profile shows about 1.4 million distinct CDR3 sequences, almost 60% of them singletons. This clonotype originated in a young man in good health. The sample taken for sequencing was blood.

CDR3 DNA: TGCGCCAGCAGCTTGGATACAGGGTCAAAAAACATTCAGTACTTC. Its translation: CASSLDTGSKNIQYF. The V call is TRBV5-1, the J call TRBJ2-4; weak D call: TRBD1 (6 bases). Between the trimmed V and J ends, which lost 0 bases and 4 bases, there was a span of 11 bases. The germline CDR1 and CDR2 sequences are SGHRS and YFSETQ. CDR3 length: 15 amino acids.